This is a list of T cell receptor beta chains from one sample in a study of blood T cell repertoires in COVID-19. Profiled with immunoSEQ multiplex PCR; TCRdb holds only in-frame clones, not every one. The profile shows nearly 400,000 clones, 89% of them singletons. Material for sequencing was PBMCs or T cells enriched from blood (not recorded which). These receptors all stem from a young woman who had recovered from COVID-19. Both conserved end residues are part of each CDR3. A D gene is named only where the DNA matches it firmly. A row's size may be missing; if present it is once, few, many or a size class.

NA	TRBJ2-7	NA	TRBV5-6	CASSFIAADEQYF	TGTGCCAGCAGCTTTATAGCGGCTGACGAGCAGTACTTC
NA	TRBJ2-3	NA	TRBV27	CASTEDSTDTQYF	TGTGCCAGCACTGAGGACTCTACAGATACGCAGTATTTT
NA	TRBJ1-5	NA	TRBV25-1	CASSEGRDIIF	TGTGCCAGCAGTGAGGGCAGGGACATTATTTTT
NA	TRBJ2-2	few	TRBV7-9	CASSSVNGELFF	TGTGCCAGCAGCTCGGTTAACGGGGAGCTGTTTTTT
NA	TRBJ1-5	NA	TRBV6-6	CASRAAEGRHQPQHF	TGTGCCAGCAGGGCGGCGGAGGGGAGGCATCAGCCCCAGCATTTT
NA	TRBJ1-3	NA	TRBV28	CASSLAPPLRLGGNTIYF	TGTGCCAGCAGTCTTGCCCCCCCCCTCAGACTAGGTGGAAACACCATATATTTT
NA	TRBJ2-3	NA	TRBV7-9	CASSFGHASTDTQYF	TGTGCCAGCAGCTTTGGGCACGCATCCACAGATACGCAGTATTTT
TRBD1	TRBJ2-7	NA	TRBV19	CASSVRWDSPLRYF	TGTGCCAGTAGTGTCAGATGGGACAGCCCGTTGAGGTACTTC
NA	TRBJ2-7	once	TRBV6-5	CASSPRDKTYEQYF	TGTGCCAGCAGTCCCCGGGACAAGACCTACGAGCAGTACTTC
TRBD1	TRBJ1-2	NA	TRBV7-9	CASSLNRGQASFYGYTF	TGTGCCAGCAGCTTAAATAGGGGACAGGCTTCTTTCTATGGCTACACCTTC
TRBD2	TRBJ2-5	NA	TRBV7-9	CASSLLAGQETQYF	TGTGCCAGCAGCTTACTAGCGGGACAAGAGACCCAGTACTTC
NA	TRBJ1-4	few	TRBV9	CASSVEWEGKLFF	TGTGCCAGCAGCGTAGAGTGGGAGGGGAAACTGTTTTTT
NA	TRBJ2-1	NA	TRBV2	CASSGREFNEQFF	TGTGCCAGCAGTGGCAGGGAATTCAATGAGCAGTTCTTC
TRBD2	TRBJ2-1	NA	TRBV28	CASYSGSSYNEQFF	TGTGCCAGCTATAGCGGGAGCTCCTACAATGAGCAGTTCTTC
NA	TRBJ2-5	NA	TRBV27	CASSTPRGTAPETQYF	TGTGCCAGCAGTACCCCGCGCGGGACAGCCCCTGAGACCCAGTACTTC
TRBD1	TRBJ2-7	NA	TRBV18	CASSPGQGAYEQYF	TGTGCCAGCTCACCGGGACAGGGGGCTTACGAGCAGTACTTC
NA	TRBJ2-1	few	TRBV19	CASSVKRISSYNEQFF	TGTGCCAGTAGTGTTAAGCGGATCAGCTCCTACAATGAGCAGTTCTTC
TRBD1	TRBJ2-2	NA	TRBV9	CASSVDSTGTSPGELFF	TGTGCCAGCAGCGTAGATTCGACAGGGACGAGCCCCGGGGAGCTGTTTTTT
NA	TRBJ2-5	NA	TRBV4-2	CASSPLSGGTRETQYF	TGTGCCAGCAGCCCCCTTAGTGGCGGGACGAGAGAGACCCAGTACTTC
NA	TRBJ2-7	once	TRBV28	CASSALTGLADEQYF	TGTGCCAGCAGTGCACTTACAGGGTTGGCGGACGAGCAGTACTTC
TRBD1	TRBJ1-3	NA	TRBV15	CATSRDLGTGPGNTIYF	TGTGCCACCAGCAGAGATCTAGGGACAGGCCCTGGAAACACCATATATTTT
TRBD2	TRBJ2-1	NA	TRBV28	CASRAELAGGLDEQFF	TGTGCCAGCAGAGCTGAATTAGCGGGGGGGCTGGATGAGCAGTTCTTC
TRBD2	TRBJ2-1	few	TRBV27	CASWTSGRGLSYNEQFF	TGTGCCAGTTGGACTAGCGGGAGGGGGTTGTCCTACAATGAGCAGTTCTTC
TRBD1	TRBJ2-5	few	TRBV18	CASSPGTGAGETQYF	TGTGCCAGCTCACCGGGGACAGGGGCTGGAGAGACCCAGTACTTC
NA	TRBJ1-1	NA	TRBV28	CASSSNTEAFF	TGTGCCAGCAGTTCAAACACTGAAGCTTTCTTT
TRBD2	TRBJ2-1	NA	TRBV3-1/TRBV3-2	CASSGGGRAFYNEQFF	TGTGCCAGCAGCGGAGGCGGGAGGGCCTTCTACAATGAGCAGTTCTTC
TRBD1	TRBJ1-2	NA	TRBV7-9	CASSLDTGGHGYTF	TGTGCCAGCAGCTTAGATACAGGGGGTCATGGCTACACCTTC
TRBD1	TRBJ1-2	NA	TRBV10-3	CAISELQGLNGYTF	TGTGCCATCAGTGAACTACAGGGGCTAAACGGCTACACCTTC
NA	TRBJ2-1	NA	TRBV5-6	CASSRGGGEQFF	TGTGCCAGCAGCCGTGGGGGAGGTGAGCAGTTCTTC
NA	TRBJ2-5	NA	TRBV7-9	CASSLGGEQETQYF	TGTGCCAGCAGCTTAGGGGGGGAACAAGAGACCCAGTACTTC
NA	TRBJ1-5	NA	TRBV19	CASSLASGQDSNQPQHF	TGTGCCAGTAGTTTGGCGTCAGGGCAGGATAGCAATCAGCCCCAGCATTTT
NA	TRBJ2-2	NA	TRBV9	CASSVTPRAANTGELFF	TGTGCCAGCAGCGTAACCCCCCGTGCAGCGAACACCGGGGAGCTGTTTTTT